This T cell receptor beta chain was sequenced for a study of blood T cell repertoires in COVID-19. Overall study: PBMCs, B-cell-depleted T cells, or T cells were the source of the cDNA or gDNA that made up the material.

Clones were read by immunoSEQ multiplex PCR, and TCRdb kept only the in-frame ones, dropping some. The sample holds just over 350,000 clones, roughly 87% seen once. This study enrolled people aged roughly 18 to 90 from around 25 US geographic areas. Assignments of participants to cohorts depended upon their own reported clinical history. Before being deemed recovered, Cohort 3 donors had two negative PCRs, clearance, or symptom resolution. This TCR was recovered from a woman aged 25 to 39 who had recovered from COVID-19. The sequenced sample consisted of PBMCs or T cells enriched from blood (not recorded which).

CDR3 residues: CASSASRYNEQFF. CDR3 in DNA: TGTGCCAGCAGTGCCTCTAGGTACAATGAGCAGTTCTTC. The chain combines TRBV27 with TRBJ2-1; no clear D. Germline assignment: CDR1 MNHEY and CDR2 SMNVEV (reference sequence). The germline V and J ends were trimmed by 5 bases and 4 bases, with 9 bases remaining between them. The CDR3 length is 13 residues.